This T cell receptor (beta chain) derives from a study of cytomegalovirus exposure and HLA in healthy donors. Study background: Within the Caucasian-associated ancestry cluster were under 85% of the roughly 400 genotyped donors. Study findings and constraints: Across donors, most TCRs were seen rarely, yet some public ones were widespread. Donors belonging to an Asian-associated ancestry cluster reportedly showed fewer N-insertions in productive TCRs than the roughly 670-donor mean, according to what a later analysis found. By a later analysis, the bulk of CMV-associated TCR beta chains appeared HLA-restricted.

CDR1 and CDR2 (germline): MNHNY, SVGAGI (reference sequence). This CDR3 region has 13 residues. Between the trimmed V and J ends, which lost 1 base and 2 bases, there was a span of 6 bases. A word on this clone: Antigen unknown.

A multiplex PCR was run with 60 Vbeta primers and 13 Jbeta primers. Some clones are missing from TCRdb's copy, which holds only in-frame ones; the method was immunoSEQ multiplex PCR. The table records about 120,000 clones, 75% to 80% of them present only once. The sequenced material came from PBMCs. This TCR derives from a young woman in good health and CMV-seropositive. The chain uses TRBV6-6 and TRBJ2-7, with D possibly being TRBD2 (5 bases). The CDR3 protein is CASSYLRAYEQYF. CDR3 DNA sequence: TGTGCCAGCAGTTACTTGCGGGCCTACGAGCAGTACTTC.